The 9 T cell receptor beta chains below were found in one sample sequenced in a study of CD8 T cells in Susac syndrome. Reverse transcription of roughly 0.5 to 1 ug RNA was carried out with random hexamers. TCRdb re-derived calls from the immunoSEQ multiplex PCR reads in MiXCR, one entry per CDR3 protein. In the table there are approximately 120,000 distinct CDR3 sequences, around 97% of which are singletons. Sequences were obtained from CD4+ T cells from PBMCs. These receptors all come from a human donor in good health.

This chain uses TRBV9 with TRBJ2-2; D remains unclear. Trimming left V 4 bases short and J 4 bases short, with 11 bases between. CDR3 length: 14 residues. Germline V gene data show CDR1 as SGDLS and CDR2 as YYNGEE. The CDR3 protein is CASSPTSGTGELFF. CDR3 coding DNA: TGTGCCAGCAGCCCAACCAGTGGCACCGGGGAGCTGTTTTTT.

CDR3 protein: CSARHTTEQFF. The CDR3 nucleotides are TGCAGTGCTCGGCATACAACTGAGCAGTTCTTC. V usage is TRBV20-1 and J usage is TRBJ2-1; D unclear. Looked up from germline, CDR1 is DFQATT and CDR2 is SNEGSKA (reference sequence). Trimming stripped 5 bases from V and 9 bases from J, with 11 bases between. The CDR3 sequence is 11 residues long.

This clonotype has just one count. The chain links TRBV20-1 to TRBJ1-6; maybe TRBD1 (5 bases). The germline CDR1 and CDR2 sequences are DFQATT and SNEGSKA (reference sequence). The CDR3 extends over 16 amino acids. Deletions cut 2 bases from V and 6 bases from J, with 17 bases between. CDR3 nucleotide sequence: TGCAGTGCTAGAAGGACCGAGTGGCAGGGTAATTCACCCCTCCACTTT. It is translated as CSARRTEWQGNSPLHF.

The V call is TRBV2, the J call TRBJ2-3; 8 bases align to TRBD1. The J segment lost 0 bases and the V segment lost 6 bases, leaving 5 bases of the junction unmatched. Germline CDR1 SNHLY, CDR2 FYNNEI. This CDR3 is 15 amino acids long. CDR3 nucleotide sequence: TGTGCCAGCAGGGAACAGGGGGTGAGCACAGATACGCAGTATTTT. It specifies CASREQGVSTDTQYF.

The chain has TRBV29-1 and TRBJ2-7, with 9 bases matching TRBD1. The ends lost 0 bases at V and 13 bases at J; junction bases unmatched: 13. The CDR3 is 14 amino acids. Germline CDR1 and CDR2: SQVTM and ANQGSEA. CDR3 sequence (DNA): TGCAGCGTTGAAGAAGACAGGGGGAGGGGGTCGCAATACTTC. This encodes CSVEEDRGRGSQYF.

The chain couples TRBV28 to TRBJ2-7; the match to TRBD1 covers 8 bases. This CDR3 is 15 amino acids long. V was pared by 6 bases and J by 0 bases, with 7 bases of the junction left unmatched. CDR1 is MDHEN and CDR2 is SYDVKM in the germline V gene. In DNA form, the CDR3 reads TGTGCCAGCAGCACGACAGGGGTGAGCTCCTACGAGCAGTACTTC. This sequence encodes CASSTTGVSSYEQYF.

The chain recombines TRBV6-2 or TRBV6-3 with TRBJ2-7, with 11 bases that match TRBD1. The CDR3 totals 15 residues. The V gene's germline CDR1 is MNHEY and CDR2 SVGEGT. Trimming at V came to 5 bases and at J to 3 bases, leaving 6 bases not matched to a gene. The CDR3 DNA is TGTGCCAGCAGTACGGCCGGGACAGGGGGCTACGAGCAGTACTTC. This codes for CASSTAGTGGYEQYF.

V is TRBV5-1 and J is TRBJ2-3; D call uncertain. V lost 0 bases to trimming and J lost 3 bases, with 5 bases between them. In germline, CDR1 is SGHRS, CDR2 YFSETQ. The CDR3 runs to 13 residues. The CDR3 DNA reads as TGCGCCAGCAGCTTGGGCCAGACAGATACGCAGTATTTT. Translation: CASSLGQTDTQYF. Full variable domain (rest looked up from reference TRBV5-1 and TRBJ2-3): KAGVTQTPRYLIKTRGQQVTLSCSPISGHRSVSWYQQTPGQGLQFLFEYFSETQRNKGNFPGRFSGRQFSNSRSEMNVSTLELGDSALYLCASSLGQTDTQYFGPGTRLTVL.

The CDR3 protein is CASSFGDRAYEQYF. The CDR3 DNA reads TGTGCCAGTAGTTTTGGGGACAGGGCCTACGAGCAGTACTTC. The chain carries TRBV19 and TRBJ2-7, with 9 bases matching TRBD1. Germline V CDR1 and CDR2: LNHDA, SQIVND (reference sequence). The CDR3 has 14 residues. J gave up 2 bases and V 5 bases, and 4 bases lay outside the gene matches.